This TCR beta chain was identified in a study of T-cell memory formation after mild COVID-19. General study results and limits: Shrinking CD4+ clones were chiefly CM and EM; CD8+ ones were chiefly EMRA. A subset of responding clones appeared in pre-infection memory, suggesting cross-reactive memory joined.

The germline CDR1 and CDR2 sequences are LNHDA and SQIVND (reference sequence). With 6 bases removed from V and 4 bases from J, the gap between germline ends came to 18 bases. The CDR3 loop spans 15 amino acids. A note on this clonotype: Its antigen remains unknown.

UMIs and sample barcodes were carried by the TCR alpha and TCR beta cDNA libraries that 5'RACE produced using constant-segment primers. TCRdb reprocessed the 5' RACE reads with MiXCR, giving one entry per CDR3 protein. This table has approximately 170,000 distinct CDR3 sequences, roughly 13% appearing once. Source material: PBMCs or a T cell subset sorted from them (not recorded which). The origin of this receptor is a man between 18 and 29 years old who had mild COVID-19 (a few samples of this study predate the infection). Cell type and time point are not known. J is TRBJ1-2 and V is TRBV19; a possible D gene is TRBD1 (5 bases). The CDR3 coding sequence is TGTGCCAGTAGATCAATTGAGCGGACACCCTATGGCTACACCTTC. It specifies CASRSIERTPYGYTF.